This T cell receptor (beta chain) was captured in a study of early T cells in non-severe SARS-CoV-2 infection. Study summary: Unsorted whole-blood RNA was sequenced in bulk, leaving chains unpaired.

The CDR3 runs to 13 residues. One entry per CDR3 protein results from TCRdb running MiXCR on the 5' RACE reads. This sample has tens of thousands of distinct CDR3 sequences, with more than 9% found just once. Study-wide points: The VDJdb matching leaned toward anti-spike CD8 responses and overlooked private and CD4 specificities.

This clonotype was counted ten times or more. Its antigen is currently unknown. One end of the junction fails to match germline, which may point to a read error. The sequenced material came from whole blood. The clonotype comes from an adult who was a healthcare worker with PCR-confirmed SARS-CoV-2 infection or an uninfected control (not recorded which). The chain combines TRBV12-3 or TRBV12-4 with TRBJ1-3; D remains unclear. CDR3 residues: CASSLNSGNTIYF. CDR3 in DNA: TGTGCCAGCAGTTTAAATTCTGGGAACACCATATATTTT.